The 24 T cell receptor beta chains below all came from one sample that was sequenced in a study of blood T cell repertoires in COVID-19. This table comes from immunoSEQ multiplex PCR, and its TCRdb copy is limited to in-frame clones, with some not included. The sample shows about 46,000 clones, 70% to 90% of them seen only once. Sequencing was done on a sample of peripheral blood. The receptors derive from a human donor in a cohort sampled during active COVID-19. The donor label of this sample is uncertain.

CDR3 bases: TGTGCCAGCAGTCAGGGGGAAAAACTGTTTTTT. It codes for CASSQGEKLFF. The genes are TRBV6-5 and TRBJ1-4, with D possibly TRBD1 on 6 matching bases. The germline V gene has CDR1 MNHEY and CDR2 SVGAGI. The CDR3 runs 11 residues. The germline V and J ends were trimmed by 5 bases and 8 bases, with 6 bases remaining between them.

V is TRBV7-9 and J is TRBJ2-7, with D possibly being TRBD2 (5 bases). The CDR3 loop spans 13 amino acids. The V gene's germline CDR1 is SEHNR and CDR2 FQNEAQ (reference sequence). The V and J ends lost 3 bases and 1 base respectively, with 7 bases between them. This CDR3 reads CASSFGLSYEQYF. The CDR3 coding sequence is TGTGCCAGCAGCTTCGGACTTTCCTACGAGCAGTACTTC. Full variable domain (rest looked up from reference TRBV7-9 and TRBJ2-7): DTGVSQNPRHKITKRGQNVTFRCDPISEHNRLYWYRQTLGQGPEFLTYFQNEAQLEKSRLLSDRFSAERPKGSFSTLEIQRTEQGDSAMYLCASSFGLSYEQYFGPGTRLTVT.

This clone came up once. The chain joins TRBV7-8 to TRBJ1-3, with 9 bases lining up with TRBD1. The CDR3 sequence is 16 residues long. The V gene end was trimmed by 5 bases and the J gene end by 4 bases; junction bases not matched to a gene: 9. Germline loops: CDR1 SGHVS, CDR2 FQNEAQ. CDR3 DNA sequence: TGTGCCAGCAGCCGGAGGACAGGGGAATTCGGAAACACCATATATTTT. This gives the protein CASSRRTGEFGNTIYF.

The DNA for the CDR3 is TGTGCCAGCTCAGTCACAGGCACAGATACGCAGTATTTT. Translated, it gives CASSVTGTDTQYF. The chain employs TRBV18 and TRBJ2-3; D ambiguous. The CDR3 extends over 13 amino acids. The V gene lost 5 bases and the J gene lost 1 base, with 7 bases spanning the gap. Per the germline V gene, CDR1 is KGHSH and CDR2 is LQKENI.

The chain links TRBV25-1 to TRBJ1-4; the match to TRBD1 covers 7 bases. CDR1 is MGHDK, CDR2 SYGVNS, per germline. The CDR3 spans 17 residues. J lost 5 bases, V lost 7 bases, and 16 bases had no gene match. The CDR3 coding sequence is TGTGCCAGCATGGGGCTAATATCCGGGACAGAAAATGAAAAACTGTTTTTT. It specifies CASMGLISGTENEKLFF.

The chain is built from TRBV11-1 and TRBJ2-7; a weak D match, TRBD1 (6 bases). The CDR3 length is 16 residues. V gave up 5 bases and J gave up 2 bases, with 19 bases separating them. From germline, CDR1 is SGHAT and CDR2 FQDESV (reference sequence). CDR3 in DNA: TGTGCCAGCAGCAAGATGGCCGCCGGGACAACCTACGAGCAGTACTTC. Its protein is CASSKMAAGTTYEQYF.

This clone has only one observation. This sequence joins TRBV6-5 and TRBJ2-7; tentative D call: TRBD1 (6 bases). Germline V gives CDR1 MNHEY, CDR2 SVGAGI. V lost 7 bases and J 4 bases, leaving 20 bases between the germline ends. CDR3 length: 15 amino acids. CDR3 residues: CASIGRSGGRYEQYF. CDR3 nucleotides: TGTGCCAGCATAGGACGGAGTGGGGGCCGGTACGAGCAGTACTTC.

The chain couples TRBV5-4 to TRBJ2-1; TRBD1 agrees at 7 bases. This CDR3 has 13 residues. The trim removed 5 bases at V and 9 bases at J, leaving 8 bases unmatched. Germline CDR1 and CDR2: SGHNT and YYREEE (reference sequence). DNA for the CDR3: TGTGCCAGCAGTTTTGGATCAGGGGGTGAGCAGTTCTTC. Protein sequence: CASSFGSGGEQFF.

The rearrangement joins TRBV24-1 to TRBJ1-2; 8 bases agree with TRBD1. Trimming took 2 bases from V and 8 from J; bases not matched to a gene: 12. In germline, CDR1 is KGHDR, CDR2 SFDVKD. The CDR3 runs 16 residues. The CDR3: CATSDSPRTGRHGYTF. The DNA for the CDR3 is TGTGCCACCAGTGATTCTCCACGGACAGGGCGCCACGGCTACACCTTC.

The chain is built from TRBV19 and TRBJ1-2; TRBD1 might be the D (6 bases). V lost 6 bases and J lost 6, with 8 bases in between. The length of the CDR3 is 11 residues. Per germline, CDR1 LNHDA and CDR2 SQIVND (reference sequence). Here the CDR3 DNA reads TGTGCCAGTAGATACAGGGATGGCTACACCTTC. It encodes CASRYRDGYTF.

V and J are TRBV5-1 and TRBJ1-1, with a tentative D call TRBD1 (5 bases). The length of the CDR3 is 15 residues. The V gene lost 1 base and the J gene lost 2 bases, with 12 bases spanning the gap. Germline-derived CDR1 and CDR2 are SGHRS and YFSETQ. The CDR3 coding sequence is TGCGCCAGCAGCTTGAGGCCCGACAGAAACACTGAAGCTTTCTTT. Translating it yields CASSLRPDRNTEAFF.

This clone was seen a few times. V gene TRBV6-5 combines with J gene TRBJ2-7; TRBD2 might be the D (5 bases). Between the trimmed V and J ends, which lost 8 bases and 5 bases, there was a span of 19 bases. The CDR3 spans 14 residues. Germline CDR1 MNHEY, CDR2 SVGAGI. The CDR3 spells CASGGASDFHEQYF. The CDR3 DNA reads as TGTGCCAGCGGAGGAGCTTCTGACTTCCACGAGCAGTACTTC.

CDR3 in amino acids: CASTSVTSGGANTQYF. The DNA for the CDR3 is TGTGCCAGCACCTCCGTCACTAGCGGGGGGGCCAATACGCAGTATTTT. The rearrangement uses TRBV28 and TRBJ2-3; 13 positions match TRBD2. The V gene's germline CDR1 is MDHEN and CDR2 SYDVKM. V lost 7 bases and J lost 7; bases outside the gene matches: 11. This CDR3 has 16 amino acids.

This chain uses TRBV14 with TRBJ1-1; tentative D call: TRBD1 (6 bases). The germline V and J ends were trimmed by 6 bases and 6 bases, with 8 bases remaining between them. Germline V lookup: CDR1 SGHDN, CDR2 FVKESK. The CDR3 totals 11 residues. The CDR3 loop reads CASRQGPEAFF. The DNA of the CDR3 is TGTGCCAGCAGACAGGGTCCTGAAGCTTTCTTT.

V usage is TRBV5-1 and J usage is TRBJ2-7; possibly TRBD1 for D (6 bases). Trimming took 4 bases from V and 2 from J, leaving 10 bases between them. CDR1 is SGHRS and CDR2 is YFSETQ in the germline V gene. The CDR3 length is 13 residues. This chain's CDR3 is CASSPRTAYEQYF. The CDR3, as DNA: TGCGCCAGCAGCCCTCGGACAGCCTACGAGCAGTACTTC.

V and J are TRBV6-5 and TRBJ2-2, with D tentatively TRBD1 (6 bases). The V end was cut by 7 bases, the J end by 5 bases, with 14 bases between. This CDR3 has 14 amino acids. Germline V lookup: CDR1 MNHEY, CDR2 SVGAGI. In DNA form, the CDR3 reads TGTGCCAGCAAAAACAGGGTTGAAACCGGGGAGCTGTTTTTT. This sequence encodes CASKNRVETGELFF.

The V call is TRBV11-3, the J call TRBJ2-6; TRBD1 aligns across 8 bases. Germline trimming cut 1 base from V and 4 bases from J; bases unmatched to any gene: 3. The CDR3 runs 16 residues. Germline CDR1 reads SGHNT; CDR2 reads YENEEA. CDR3 protein: CASSLGQGSGANVLTF. The DNA of the CDR3 is TGTGCCAGCAGCTTAGGACAGGGGAGCGGGGCCAACGTCCTGACTTTC.

The CDR3 DNA follows: TGCGCCAGCAGCCAAGACACCTTAGGGGGCTACAATGAGCAGTTCTTC. It encodes CASSQDTLGGYNEQFF. The rearrangement joins TRBV4-1 to TRBJ2-1; maybe TRBD1 (6 bases). Germline V gives CDR1 MGHRA, CDR2 YSYEKL. V was clipped by 0 bases and J by 3 bases, with 12 bases between them. The CDR3 spans 16 residues.

V gene TRBV6-6 combines with J gene TRBJ1-5; D might be TRBD1 (5 bases). The CDR3 sequence is 18 residues long. V lost 5 bases and J 0 bases, leaving 20 bases between the germline ends. CDR1 and CDR2 (germline): MNHNY, SVGAGI (reference sequence). CDR3 sequence reads: CASSPESRRGGSNQPQHF. The DNA for the CDR3 is TGTGCCAGCAGTCCTGAGTCCCGGCGGGGGGGTAGCAATCAGCCCCAGCATTTT.

V and J are TRBV18 and TRBJ2-6, with TRBD2 as a possible D gene (5 bases). This CDR3 contains 15 residues. Germline CDR1 KGHSH, CDR2 LQKENI. The V and J ends lost 3 bases and 2 bases respectively, with 8 bases between them. The CDR3 nucleotides are TGTGCCAGCTCACCGAGGGAAGCTGGGGCCAACGTCCTGACTTTC. Encoded protein: CASSPREAGANVLTF.

The V and J genes are TRBV4-3 and TRBJ2-7, with 7 bases fitting TRBD1. The CDR3 is made up of 15 amino acids. J gave up 2 bases and V 0 bases, and 4 bases lay outside the gene matches. Per germline, CDR1 LGHNA and CDR2 YSLEER. The CDR3 here is CASSQDRQGAYEQYF. In DNA, the CDR3 is TGCGCCAGCAGCCAAGATCGACAGGGCGCCTACGAGCAGTACTTC.

With respect to this clone: Its ends do not fully match the called genes, so a read error is possible. This chain connects TRBV2 to TRBJ1-4, with 11 bases that match TRBD1. CDR1 SNHLY and CDR2 FYNNEI come from the germline V gene. The CDR3 sequence is 12 residues long. The CDR3 nucleotides are TGTGCCAGCATGGGGGAGGACAGGGGGCGACGGTTT. Translating gives CASMGEDRGRRF.

The rearrangement links TRBV7-2 to TRBJ1-1; possibly TRBD1 for D (5 bases). CDR1 and CDR2 from the germline V gene are SGHTA and FQGNSA. Trimming took 5 bases from V and 1 from J, leaving 11 bases between them. The CDR3 runs 14 residues. CDR3 region: CASSPQATNTEAFF. CDR3 DNA sequence: TGTGCCAGCAGCCCACAGGCTACGAACACTGAAGCTTTCTTT.

This chain joins TRBV19 and TRBJ1-3; TRBD1 agrees at 7 bases. The germline CDR1 and CDR2 sequences are LNHDA and SQIVND (reference sequence). This CDR3 region has 17 residues. J was trimmed by 0 bases and V by 10 bases; bases with no gene match: 15. CDR3 sequence reads: CATMVPRQGGSGNTIYF. The DNA for the CDR3 is TGTGCCACGATGGTACCTCGACAGGGAGGCTCTGGAAACACCATATATTTT.